This T cell receptor (beta chain) was found in a study of T cells in Graves' hyperthyroidism and ophthalmopathy. This clonotype was observed a handful of times. The investigators amplified TCR beta CDR3 regions from RNA transcripts. Carried out on the TCR CDR3, a first-round RT-PCR used the HTBI primer set. TCRdb itself ran the multiplex PCR reads through MiXCR, one entry per CDR3 protein. Of some 620,000 distinct CDR3 sequences listed, around 15% are singletons. Germline V gene lookup returns CDR1 MNHNY and CDR2 SVGAGI (reference sequence). This CDR3 has 14 residues. Trimming removed 0 bases from V and 5 bases from J, with 8 bases in between.

The receptor comes from a woman aged 30 to 39 with Graves' hyperthyroidism. The rearrangement links TRBV6-6 to TRBJ2-1; D not resolved. Source material: blood. The CDR3 loop is CASSYSIGNNEQFF. The DNA of the CDR3 is TGTGCCAGCAGTTACTCGATTGGGAACAATGAGCAGTTCTTC.